The 27 T cell receptor beta chains given below trace back to one sample, sequenced in a study of technical replicates of blood from several donors. Data came from immunoSEQ multiplex PCR; TCRdb stores just in-frame clones and leaves some out. Found here are 65,000 to 85,000 clones, about 93% of them singletons; the top ten hold 0.3% to 0.45%. Sequenced material: T cells isolated from PBMCs. The source is a human donor in good health.

The chain uses TRBV11-2 and TRBJ2-3; 8 bases are a match to TRBD2. From germline, CDR1 is SGHAT and CDR2 FQNNGV. Losses at the gene ends were 8 bases for V and 6 bases for J; bases not matched to a gene: 10. This CDR3 contains 14 residues. DNA for the CDR3: TGTGCCAGCGGACCGGGGGGGCTCCGGGATACGCAGTATTTT. Residues: CASGPGGLRDTQYF.

The gene calls are TRBV5-4 and TRBJ2-7; TRBD1 agrees at 9 bases. The trim removed 4 bases at V and 4 bases at J, leaving 6 bases unmatched. The CDR3 is 14 amino acids. Germline V lookup: CDR1 SGHNT, CDR2 YYREEE (reference sequence). CDR3 sequence reads: CASSPGTGLYEQYF. In nucleotides, the CDR3 is TGTGCCAGCAGCCCAGGGACAGGGTTGTACGAGCAGTACTTC.

About this clone: Relative to the germline gene, one junction end is altered; a read error may explain this. The V and J genes are TRBV20-1 and TRBJ2-1, with a weak D call TRBD2 (5 bases). The CDR3 extends over 9 amino acids. CDR1 and CDR2 (germline): DFQATT, SNEGSKA (reference sequence). The CDR3 region has the DNA TGCAGTGCTAGTGAGGGAAGAGTCTTC. Residues: CSASEGRVF.

This clone was found once. This chain links TRBV9 with TRBJ2-1, with 9 bases lining up with TRBD1. The CDR3 is 16 amino acids. V was clipped by 3 bases and J by 4 bases; unmatched bases: 8. Germline loops: CDR1 SGDLS, CDR2 YYNGEE. CDR3 sequence: CASSDTTGGPYNEQFF. In DNA, the CDR3 is TGTGCCAGCAGCGATACCACAGGGGGCCCGTACAATGAGCAGTTCTTC.

V usage is TRBV7-2 and J usage is TRBJ1-5; maybe TRBD1 (5 bases). This CDR3 is built from 15 residues. The V gene lost 4 bases and the J gene lost 0 bases, with 10 bases spanning the gap. Germline V gene data show CDR1 as SGHTA and CDR2 as FQGNSA. The CDR3 region has the DNA TGTGCCAGCAGCTGGGGACTCCATAGCAATCAGCCCCAGCATTTT. Translating gives CASSWGLHSNQPQHF.

This chain joins TRBV29-1 and TRBJ2-7; TRBD1 aligns across 8 bases. The V and J ends lost 3 bases and 4 bases, in that order; junction bases with no gene match: 5. This CDR3 is 13 amino acids long. Germline assignment: CDR1 SQVTM and CDR2 ANQGSEA. Written as DNA, the CDR3 is TGCAGCGTTGAGGGACAGGTGGGATACGAGCAGTACTTC. Protein: CSVEGQVGYEQYF.

The chain joins TRBV18 to TRBJ1-4; D remains ambiguous. The CDR3 sequence is 16 residues long. The V end lost 4 bases, the J end lost 4 bases, and 16 bases lay between the germline ends. CDR1 and CDR2 (germline): KGHSH, LQKENI. The CDR3 loop is CASSLTTEANNEKLFF. CDR3 nucleotides: TGTGCCAGCTCACTCACGACCGAGGCCAATAATGAAAAACTGTTTTTT. Full variable domain (missing parts from reference TRBV18 and TRBJ1-4): NAGVMQNPRHLVRRRGQEARLRCSPMKGHSHVYWYRQLPEEGLKFMVYLQKENIIDESGMPKERFSAEFPKEGPSILRIQQVVRGDSAAYFCASSLTTEANNEKLFFGSGTQLSVL.

The CDR3: CASSPHLGSGTDTQYF. DNA for the CDR3: TGTGCCAGCAGCCCTCATTTAGGGAGCGGCACAGATACGCAGTATTTT. The chain is built from TRBV9 and TRBJ2-3; D possibly corresponds to TRBD2 (5 bases). The CDR3 contains 16 residues. V was cut by 4 bases and J by 1 base, with 16 bases left in between. Germline V gene lookup returns CDR1 SGDLS and CDR2 YYNGEE.

V is TRBV9 and J is TRBJ2-2; D not resolved. This CDR3 region has 15 residues. Trimming stripped 0 bases from V and 1 base from J, with 7 bases between. Germline V gene lookup returns CDR1 SGDLS and CDR2 YYNGEE. The DNA for the CDR3 is TGTGCCAGCAGCGTAGTATCCTTGAACACCGGGGAGCTGTTTTTT. Its translation is CASSVVSLNTGELFF.

V gene TRBV6-1 combines with J gene TRBJ1-2; D remains ambiguous. From germline, CDR1 is MNHNS and CDR2 SASEGT. This CDR3 contains 14 residues. The germline V and J ends were trimmed by 7 bases and 4 bases, with 16 bases remaining between them. The CDR3 sequence is CASITGDRGYGYTF. The CDR3 DNA is TGTGCCAGCATCACCGGGGATCGGGGCTATGGCTACACCTTC.

This chain connects TRBV5-1 to TRBJ2-3; 10 nucleotides agree with TRBD1. Germline V lookup: CDR1 SGHRS, CDR2 YFSETQ. The CDR3 spans 16 residues. V was clipped by 2 bases and J by 1 base; unmatched bases: 4. For the CDR3, the DNA is TGCGCCAGCAGCTTCTCCGGGACAGGGGGCACAGATACGCAGTATTTT. Protein sequence: CASSFSGTGGTDTQYF.

This chain uses TRBV5-6 with TRBJ2-7, with TRBD1 identical over 9 bases. V dropped 4 bases and J dropped 1; count of bases not matched to a gene: 9. CDR3 length equals 16 residues. The germline CDR1 and CDR2 sequences are SGHDT and YYEEEE. CDR3 DNA sequence: TGTGCCAGCAGCCTACAGGGGGCTGTATTTTCCTACGAGCAGTACTTC. It translates to CASSLQGAVFSYEQYF. The variable domain in full, with the rest retrieved from reference TRBV5-6 and TRBJ2-7, is DAGVTQSPTHLIKTRGQQVTLRCSPKSGHDTVSWYQQALGQGPQFIFQYYEEEERQRGNFPDRFSGHQFPNYSSELNVNALLLGDSALYLCASSLQGAVFSYEQYFGPGTRLTVT.

The chain couples TRBV9 to TRBJ2-1, with 11 bases matching TRBD2. Germline V gene sequence: CDR1 SGDLS, CDR2 YYNGEE. The junction had 3 bases not matched to a gene; V was cut back by 3 bases and J by 7 bases. The CDR3 contains 14 residues. CDR3 residues: CASSASGRYNEQFF. CDR3 nucleotides: TGTGCCAGCAGCGCTAGCGGGAGGTATAATGAGCAGTTCTTC.

The CDR3 region is CASSLEVSRLVSYEQYF. The CDR3 DNA reads TGCGCCAGCAGCTTGGAAGTGTCGCGGTTGGTCTCCTACGAGCAGTACTTC. This chain links TRBV5-1 with TRBJ2-7, with D hard to call. Trimming cost V 0 bases and J 0 bases, with 16 bases left between them. The CDR3 is 17 residues long. The V gene's germline CDR1 is SGHRS and CDR2 YFSETQ.

The V call is TRBV7-9, the J call TRBJ2-3; no reliable D call. Germline-derived CDR1 and CDR2 are SEHNR and FQNEAQ (reference sequence). The CDR3 extends over 13 amino acids. The V end lost 3 bases, the J end lost 0 bases, and 4 bases lay between the germline ends. This CDR3 reads CASSFGSTDTQYF. The CDR3 DNA reads TGTGCCAGCAGCTTCGGGAGCACAGATACGCAGTATTTT.

This chain connects TRBV6-5 to TRBJ1-4; D is perhaps TRBD1 (6 bases). CDR3 length: 14 residues. Trimming removed 7 bases at V and 8 bases at J, with 17 bases between. Germline-derived CDR1 and CDR2 are MNHEY and SVGAGI. The CDR3 loop is CASMATGIEEKLFF. As DNA, the CDR3 is TGTGCCAGCATGGCCACAGGGATAGAGGAAAAACTGTTTTTT.

The chain combines TRBV27 with TRBJ2-2; perhaps TRBD2 as D (5 bases). The CDR3 is 15 residues long. V shed 2 bases and J shed 5 bases, with 12 bases lying between them. Per germline, CDR1 MNHEY and CDR2 SMNVEV (reference sequence). The CDR3 sequence: CASSLVGSRTGELFF. In nucleotides, the CDR3 is TGTGCCAGCAGTTTAGTGGGGAGTCGGACCGGGGAGCTGTTTTTT.

CDR3 amino acids: CASSHYEQYF. Written as DNA, the CDR3 is TGTGCCAGCAGTCACTACGAGCAGTACTTC. The gene calls are TRBV25-1 and TRBJ2-5; no reliable D call. TRBJ2-7 matches the DNA end more closely, so the J call is doubtful. CDR1 and CDR2 (germline): MGHDK, SYGVNS. There are 10 residues in the CDR3.

The chain couples TRBV7-3 to TRBJ2-1; tentatively, D is TRBD1 (6 bases). Germline assignment: CDR1 SGHTA and CDR2 FQGTGA. The V end was cut by 5 bases, the J end by 5 bases, with 19 bases between. The CDR3 contains 16 residues. CDR3 residues: CASSLWGQGSNNEQFF. CDR3 in DNA: TGTGCCAGCAGCCTTTGGGGTCAGGGGTCTAACAATGAGCAGTTCTTC. Together with reference TRBV7-3 and TRBJ2-1, the CDR3 gives the full variable domain: GAGVSQTPSNKVTEKGKYVELRCDPISGHTALYWYRQSLGQGPEFLIYFQGTGAADDSGLPNDRFFAVRPEGSVSTLKIQRTERGDSAVYLCASSLWGQGSNNEQFFGPGTRLTVL.

The chain is built from TRBV4-3 and TRBJ2-1; a possible D gene is TRBD2 (5 bases). The CDR3 is 15 residues long. The germline V gene encodes CDR1 LGHNA and CDR2 YSLEER. V gave up 0 bases and J gave up 2 bases, with 8 bases separating them. CDR3 bases: TGCGCCAGCAGCCAAGAGCGGGTCCCCTACAATGAGCAGTTCTTC. It specifies CASSQERVPYNEQFF.

The V gene is TRBV5-8, the J gene TRBJ1-5; weak D call: TRBD1 (5 bases). The ends were cut back, 0 bases at V and 1 base at J, with 23 bases in the middle. The CDR3 totals 20 residues. Germline V gives CDR1 SGHTS, CDR2 YDEGEE. CDR3 sequence reads: CASSLASVLTGTGSNQPQHF. The CDR3, as DNA: TGTGCCAGCAGCTTGGCCTCGGTCCTGACCGGGACTGGAAGCAATCAGCCCCAGCATTTT.

The genes are TRBV19 and TRBJ2-6; D unresolved. V dropped 7 bases and J dropped 0 bases, with 19 bases sitting between them. CDR3 size: 18 residues. CDR1 is LNHDA and CDR2 is SQIVND in the germline V gene (reference sequence). CDR3 sequence reads: CASTYRGPDLSGANVLTF. In DNA form, the CDR3 reads TGTGCCAGTACTTATAGAGGCCCCGACCTCTCTGGGGCCAACGTCCTGACTTTC. Complete variable domain (other parts from reference TRBV19 and TRBJ2-6): DGGITQSPKYLFRKEGQNVTLSCEQNLNHDAMYWYRQDPGQGLRLIYYSQIVNDFQKGDIAEGYSVSREKKESFPLTVTSAQKNPTAFYLCASTYRGPDLSGANVLTFGAGSRLTVL.

The chain has TRBV19 and TRBJ2-6; D possibly corresponds to TRBD1 (7 bases). Germline V gene sequence: CDR1 LNHDA, CDR2 SQIVND (reference sequence). The CDR3 loop spans 19 amino acids. The V end lost 7 bases, the J end lost 2 bases, and 24 bases lay between the germline ends. Here the CDR3 DNA reads TGTGCCAGTACCCTCCGGTGGCAGGGGGACTTTACTGGGGCCAACGTCCTGACTTTC. This gives the protein CASTLRWQGDFTGANVLTF.

This chain links TRBV6-1 with TRBJ2-3; D call uncertain. The V end lost 3 bases, the J end lost 2 bases, and 9 bases lay between the germline ends. The germline gives CDR1 MNHNS, CDR2 SASEGT. This CDR3 comprises 14 residues. This CDR3 is CASSDTRSTDTQYF. The DNA for the CDR3 is TGTGCCAGCAGTGATACGCGATCCACAGATACGCAGTATTTT.

The chain employs TRBV6-5 and TRBJ2-3, with 7 bases fitting TRBD1. This CDR3 is 16 amino acids long. V dropped 4 bases and J dropped 0; count of bases not matched to a gene: 7. Germline CDR1 and CDR2: MNHEY and SVGAGI. CDR3 sequence reads: CASSSPGGTSTDTQYF. For the CDR3, the DNA is TGTGCCAGCAGTTCCCCAGGGGGTACTAGCACAGATACGCAGTATTTT.

The rearrangement uses TRBV27 and TRBJ2-3; 14 bases are shared with TRBD2. CDR1 is MNHEY, CDR2 SMNVEV, per germline (reference sequence). V trimming: 4 bases; J trimming: 3 bases; junction bases outside the gene matches: 0. This CDR3 contains 15 residues. CDR3 nucleotide sequence: TGTGCCAGCAGTTGGACTAGCGGGAGGACAGATACGCAGTATTTT. It yields the protein CASSWTSGRTDTQYF.

The chain employs TRBV15 and TRBJ2-1, with 10 bases identical to TRBD1. Germline loops: CDR1 LNHNV, CDR2 YYDKDF (reference sequence). CDR3 length equals 14 residues. V lost 5 bases to trimming and J lost 8 bases; unmatched junction nucleotides: 6. CDR3 residues: CATSPAGQGYEQFF. Here the CDR3 DNA reads TGTGCCACCAGCCCTGCGGGACAGGGGTATGAGCAGTTCTTC. The full variable domain, rest sourced from reference TRBV15 and TRBJ2-1, is DAMVIQNPRYQVTQFGKPVTLSCSQTLNHNVMYWYQQKSSQAPKLLFHYYDKDFNNEADTPDNFQSRRPNTSFCFLDIRSPGLGDTAMYLCATSPAGQGYEQFFGPGTRLTVL.